A single sample gave rise to the 7 T cell receptor beta chains below, sequenced in a study of molecular identifiers for immune sequencing clone quantification. TCRdb processed the PCR reads anew with MiXCR; each CDR3 protein has one entry. The top ten clones hold about 0.8% of a sample with about 500,000 distinct CDR3 sequences, 20% to 25% of them seen once. Sequencing used naive CD8+ T cells from blood, with Jurkat cell RNA spiked in. Subset specified: FACS-sorted CD8+CD4-CCR7+CD45RA+ naive T cells. The source is a human donor in good health. Some libraries in this study had Jurkat cell RNA spiked in.

The table lists this clonotype with many counts. The chain is built from TRBV29-1 and TRBJ2-7, with TRBD2 identical over 10 bases. Trimming took 5 bases from V and 3 from J; bases not matched to a gene: 10. The CDR3 has 15 amino acids. Germline CDR1 is SQVTM and CDR2 is ANQGSEA. CDR3 sequence: CSVQGLAGAFYEQYF. Here the CDR3 DNA reads TGCAGCGTTCAAGGGCTAGCGGGAGCGTTCTACGAGCAGTACTTC.

The chain employs TRBV11-2 and TRBJ2-5; TRBD2 matches at 13 bases. J gave up 3 bases and V 4 bases, and 2 bases lay outside the gene matches. Germline V gene sequence: CDR1 SGHAT, CDR2 FQNNGV. This CDR3 is built from 15 residues. CDR3 nucleotide sequence: TGTGCCAGCAGCTGGACTAGCGGGGGAGAAGAGACCCAGTACTTC. Its protein product is CASSWTSGGEETQYF.

This rearrangement joins TRBV7-9 to TRBJ1-1; D is perhaps TRBD1 (6 bases). The V gene's germline CDR1 is SEHNR and CDR2 FQNEAQ (reference sequence). The CDR3 contains 15 residues. Trimming removed 6 bases from V and 1 base from J, with 15 bases in between. CDR3 protein: CASRQRQEPNTEAFF. Written as DNA, the CDR3 is TGTGCCAGCAGGCAACGACAGGAGCCGAACACTGAAGCTTTCTTT.

The V call is TRBV27, the J call TRBJ2-6; no clear D. The V gene lost 1 base and the J gene lost 1 base, with 11 bases spanning the gap. Germline loops: CDR1 MNHEY, CDR2 SMNVEV (reference sequence). CDR3 length equals 17 residues. CDR3 residues: CASSLFWIGSGANVLTF. DNA for the CDR3: TGTGCCAGCAGTTTATTCTGGATCGGGTCTGGGGCCAACGTCCTGACTTTC.

Ten or more counts support this clonotype. The V call is TRBV12-3 or TRBV12-4, the J call TRBJ2-5; perhaps TRBD2 as D (6 bases). Between the trimmed V and J ends, which lost 6 bases and 2 bases, there was a span of 22 bases. The CDR3 is 17 amino acids. For the CDR3, the DNA is TGTGCCAGCAGCTTGGGCGGGCTAGCGCAAACACAAGAGACCCAGTACTTC. Amino acids: CASSLGGLAQTQETQYF.

This chain uses TRBV4-3 with TRBJ2-3, with D uncertain. V was pared by 0 bases and J by 4 bases, with 11 bases between. Per germline, CDR1 LGHNA and CDR2 YSLEER. The CDR3 contains 15 residues. CDR3 protein: CASSQDLDEADTQYF. The CDR3 bases are TGCGCCAGCAGCCAAGATCTCGATGAGGCAGATACGCAGTATTTT.

This clonotype came up a few times. The chain recombines TRBV9 with TRBJ2-5; D perhaps matches TRBD2 (6 bases). V was pared by 1 base and J by 4 bases, with 14 bases between. The CDR3 has 15 residues. CDR1 is SGDLS and CDR2 is YYNGEE in the germline V gene. As DNA, the CDR3 is TGTGCCAGCAGCGTATCTTTCGGGGGAGGAGAGACCCAGTACTTC. Encoded protein: CASSVSFGGGETQYF.